The table lists the clone carrying this TCR beta chain with a count of one. Its antigen is not known. The protocol was immunoSEQ multiplex PCR, while the TCRdb copy is restricted to in-frame clones and leaves out a portion. The sample comprises more than 140,000 clones, roughly 90% of which are singletons, and more than 2.5% rests with the top ten. These data come from a study of T cell responses to AZD1222 COVID-19 vaccine. Overall study findings and caveats: Among the donors, most were white British and more were female, and clonal diversity was possibly underestimated. Among vaccine-associated CD4 TCRs, coverage spanned spike, with dominance at 160-218 and 743-854. Targeting of unmutated variant regions was reportedly seen in nearly half of spike-specific TCRs.

The CDR3 is 13 residues long. In germline, CDR1 is SGHTS, CDR2 YDEGEE. Trimming at V came to 5 bases and at J to 3 bases, leaving 4 bases not matched to a gene. The chain couples TRBV5-8 to TRBJ2-7; 8 nucleotides line up with TRBD1. This receptor was taken from an adult in good health. Specimen: peripheral blood, collected on day 0 of AZD1222 vaccination. This chain's CDR3 is CASSPDRDYEQYF. The DNA of the CDR3 is TGTGCCAGCAGTCCGGACAGGGACTACGAGCAGTACTTC.